This TCR beta chain was observed in a study of cytomegalovirus exposure and HLA in healthy donors. The table lists this clone with a few counts. Its matching antigen is unknown. Findings of the study overall: Within a later analysis, the majority of CMV-associated TCR beta chains appeared HLA-restricted. An analysis done earlier found most TCR beta V segments productive about 87% or about 30% of the time. A list of 150 to 200 TCR beta chains associated with cytomegalovirus was given.

This CDR3 has 15 amino acids. The V gene lost 4 bases and the J gene lost 0 bases, with 10 bases spanning the gap. Germline V gene sequence: CDR1 MGHRA, CDR2 YSYEKL. The PCR was carried out with 60 Vbeta primers and 13 Jbeta primers. TCRdb's copy holds only in-frame clones and misses some; the assay was immunoSEQ multiplex PCR. Here the sample spans some 150,000 clones, 79% being singletons. This chain links TRBV4-1 with TRBJ2-1; possibly TRBD1 for D (6 bases). The TCR sequence derives from a male donor in good health and CMV-seronegative. Input material: PBMCs. This chain's CDR3 is CASSPDSSSYNEQFF. For the CDR3, the DNA is TGCGCCAGCAGCCCGGACAGTAGCTCCTACAATGAGCAGTTCTTC.